The clone carrying this T cell receptor beta chain turned up a few times. TCR beta libraries were built with iRepertoire HTBI primers and Arm-PCR of CDR3 regions. A single record per CDR3 protein comes from TCRdb applying MiXCR to the multiplex PCR reads. The table lists 350,000 to 450,000 distinct CDR3 sequences, under 15% of them singletons. The data originate from a study of regulatory T cells in long-lasting Graves disease. Described time point: newly diagnosed GD, antithyroid drugs for less than 3 months. With RNA extracted from PBMCs as input, the TCR library was made. This CDR3 has 13 amino acids. V lost 0 bases and J lost 8, with 11 bases in between. CDR1 GTSNPN and CDR2 SVGIG come from the germline V gene (reference sequence). The sample was also linked to a second study, of T cells in Graves' hyperthyroidism and ophthalmopathy.

This clonotype originated in a woman in her 30s with Graves disease. The chain uses TRBV30 and TRBJ2-1; D might be TRBD2 (7 bases). The source material was peripheral blood mononuclear cells (PBMCs), sampled at new diagnosis, from a patient treated with antithyroid drugs. CDR3 DNA sequence: TGTGCCTGGAGTGTATCGGGGGGCGATGAGCAGTTCTTC. Translated: CAWSVSGGDEQFF. Together with reference TRBV30 and TRBJ2-1, the CDR3 gives the full variable domain: SQTIHQWPATLVQPVGSPLSLECTVEGTSNPNLYWYRQAAGRGLQLLFYSVGIGQISSEVPQNLSASRPQDRQFILSSKKLLLSDSGFYLCAWSVSGGDEQFFGPGTRLTVL.